This T cell receptor (beta chain) was obtained from a study of cytomegalovirus exposure and HLA in healthy donors. Regarding the study as a whole: Reportedly, diagnosis of cytomegalovirus status by the classifier showed high specificity and sensitivity.

To note about this clone: Its antigen is not identified. Its ends do not fully match the called genes, so a read error is possible.

CDR3 length: 15 amino acids. In germline, CDR1 is SSHAT, CDR2 FNYEAQ (reference sequence). This table comes from immunoSEQ multiplex PCR, and its TCRdb copy is limited to in-frame clones, with some not included. The sample lists some 140,000 clones, 89% seen once, with roughly 9.3% in the top ten. Source material: PBMCs. The chain links TRBV7-7 to TRBJ2-1; 8 positions agree with TRBD1. This TCR was recovered from a woman younger than 30 in good health and CMV-seropositive. As DNA, the CDR3 is TGTGCTAGCAGCTTAGATACAGGGGGTTACAATGAGCAGTTCTTC. It codes for CASSLDTGGYNEQFF.